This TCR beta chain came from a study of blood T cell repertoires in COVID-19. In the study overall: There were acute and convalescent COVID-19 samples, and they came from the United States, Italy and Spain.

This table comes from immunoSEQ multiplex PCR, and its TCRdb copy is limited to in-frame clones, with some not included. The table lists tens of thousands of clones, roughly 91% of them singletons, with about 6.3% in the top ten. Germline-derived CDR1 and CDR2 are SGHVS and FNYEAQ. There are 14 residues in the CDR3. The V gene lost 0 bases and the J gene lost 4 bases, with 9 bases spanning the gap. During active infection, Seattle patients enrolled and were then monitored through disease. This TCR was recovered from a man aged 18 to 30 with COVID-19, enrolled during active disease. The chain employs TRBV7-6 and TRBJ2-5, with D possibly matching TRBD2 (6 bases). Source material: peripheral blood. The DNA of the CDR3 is TGTGCCAGCAGCTTAGCGGTGGGGGGAGAGACCCAGTACTTC. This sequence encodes CASSLAVGGETQYF.